The 22 T cell receptor beta chains reported below all come from one sample, sequenced in a study of T cell responses to AZD1222 COVID-19 vaccine. Profiling relied on immunoSEQ multiplex PCR, and the TCRdb table lists in-frame clones only, not all of them. The data contain around 200,000 clones, approximately 93% of them seen just once; the ten biggest clones take up 3.5% to 5%. The input for sequencing was peripheral blood, taken on day 0 of AZD1222 vaccination. The source is an adult in good health.

The rearrangement links TRBV6-1 to TRBJ1-1; D unresolved. CDR1 is MNHNS and CDR2 is SASEGT in the germline V gene. The CDR3 runs to 15 residues. Deletions cut 3 bases from V and 5 bases from J, with 16 bases between. CDR3 coding DNA: TGTGCCAGCAGTGAGAGAGGGAGAGGGCTAACTGAAGCTTTCTTT. Translating gives CASSERGRGLTEAFF.

The rearrangement uses TRBV10-3 and TRBJ1-2, with TRBD1 matching over 8 bases. Germline V lookup: CDR1 ENHRY, CDR2 SYGVKD. There are 14 residues in the CDR3. Trimming removed 6 bases from V and 6 bases from J; junction bases left unmatched: 9. Here the CDR3 DNA reads TGTGCCATCAGCACAGGGGGGGCAGGGGATGGCTACACCTTC. Translating gives CAISTGGAGDGYTF.

This chain uses TRBV6-5 with TRBJ1-1, with D unclear. Germline CDR1 is MNHEY and CDR2 is SVGAGI. This CDR3 has 13 residues. Between the trimmed V and J ends, which lost 5 bases and 4 bases, there was a span of 11 bases. CDR3 coding DNA: TGTGCCAGCAGTAGGGAACGCGGCACTGAAGCTTTCTTT. It translates to CASSRERGTEAFF.

The gene calls are TRBV5-1 and TRBJ2-3; D tentatively reads TRBD1 or TRBD2 (6 bases each). Trimming removed 0 bases from V and 1 base from J, with 15 bases in between. The CDR3 has 17 amino acids. Germline V gene data show CDR1 as SGHRS and CDR2 as YFSETQ. The CDR3 sequence: CASSLAGASWGTDTQYF. CDR3 DNA: TGCGCCAGCAGCTTGGCGGGGGCCTCCTGGGGCACAGATACGCAGTATTTT.

The chain is built from TRBV19 and TRBJ1-1; no clear D gene. Germline loops: CDR1 LNHDA, CDR2 SQIVND (reference sequence). V dropped 2 bases and J dropped 2 bases, with 9 bases sitting between them. The CDR3 runs to 14 residues. The CDR3 DNA reads TGTGCCAGTAGTATACAACTACGAAACACTGAAGCTTTCTTT. Translating it yields CASSIQLRNTEAFF.

The gene calls are TRBV29-1 and TRBJ2-2, with TRBD1 matching over 8 bases. J lost 1 base, V lost 1 base, and 2 bases had no gene match. Germline assignment: CDR1 SQVTM and CDR2 ANQGSEA. The CDR3 loop spans 15 amino acids. The CDR3 loop is CSVEGDRGNTGELFF. DNA for the CDR3: TGCAGCGTTGAAGGAGACAGGGGGAACACCGGGGAGCTGTTTTTT.

The J gene is TRBJ1-2, the V gene TRBV18; 7 nucleotides agree with TRBD1. CDR1 and CDR2 (germline): KGHSH, LQKENI. This CDR3 has 14 amino acids. Trimming at V came to 5 bases and at J to 4 bases, leaving 7 bases not matched to a gene. The CDR3 nucleotides are TGTGCCAGCTCAAGACAAGACAGGGTCTATGGCTACACCTTC. This translates into CASSRQDRVYGYTF.

This chain links TRBV11-2 with TRBJ1-2; D perhaps matches TRBD1 (5 bases). Trimming pared 4 bases from V and 2 bases from J, leaving 17 bases between. The CDR3 is 16 amino acids. Germline V lookup: CDR1 SGHAT, CDR2 FQNNGV. The CDR3 region is CASSSGPGHLNYGYTF. CDR3 sequence (DNA): TGTGCCAGCAGCTCTGGGCCCGGACATCTAAACTATGGCTACACCTTC. The full variable domain, completed using reference TRBV11-2 and TRBJ1-2, is EAGVAQSPRYKIIEKRQSVAFWCNPISGHATLYWYQQILGQGPKLLIQFQNNGVVDDSQLPKDRFSAERLKGVDSTLKIQPAKLEDSAVYLCASSSGPGHLNYGYTFGSGTRLTVV.

This chain joins TRBV18 and TRBJ1-2; D might be TRBD1 (5 bases). The V gene's germline CDR1 is KGHSH and CDR2 LQKENI. The CDR3 loop spans 15 amino acids. Trimming shortened V by 5 bases and J by 6 bases, and 19 bases separated the two germline ends. In DNA, the CDR3 is TGTGCCAGCTCATCAGGGACCCCGGAAGCGGATGGCTACACCTTC. Translation: CASSSGTPEADGYTF. The full variable domain, its missing parts supplied by reference TRBV18 and TRBJ1-2, is NAGVMQNPRHLVRRRGQEARLRCSPMKGHSHVYWYRQLPEEGLKFMVYLQKENIIDESGMPKERFSAEFPKEGPSILRIQQVVRGDSAAYFCASSSGTPEADGYTFGSGTRLTVV.

V gene TRBV6-5 combines with J gene TRBJ2-7, with D perhaps matching TRBD1 (6 bases). The germline CDR1 and CDR2 sequences are MNHEY and SVGAGI. V was pared by 2 bases and J by 2 bases, with 10 bases between. This CDR3 region has 14 residues. The CDR3 DNA sequence: TGTGCCAGCAGTTACGGGACATCTACCTACGAGCAGTACTTC. Protein: CASSYGTSTYEQYF.

V usage is TRBV19 and J usage is TRBJ1-5, with TRBD1 matching 11 bases. Germline V gene data show CDR1 as LNHDA and CDR2 as SQIVND (reference sequence). The CDR3 runs to 14 residues. J gave up 6 bases and V 7 bases, and 5 bases lay outside the gene matches. The CDR3 region has the DNA TGTGCCAGTACCGCGGACAGGGGGCCTCAGCCCCAGCATTTT. Its translation is CASTADRGPQPQHF.

This clone was picked up one time. The chain uses TRBV19 and TRBJ1-3; D not resolved. CDR3 length: 13 amino acids. V shed 6 bases and J shed 3 bases, with 9 bases lying between them. Germline CDR1 and CDR2: LNHDA and SQIVND (reference sequence). Written as DNA, the CDR3 is TGTGCCAGTAGCTCTAGTGATGGAAACACCATATATTTT. It is translated as CASSSSDGNTIYF.

The chain uses TRBV11-3 and TRBJ2-7; D remains ambiguous. The germline V gene has CDR1 SGHNT and CDR2 YENEEA. The CDR3 covers 15 residues. Trimming took 1 base from V and 0 from J, leaving 10 bases between them. In DNA form, the CDR3 reads TGTGCCAGCAGCTTAGGTTCTGTGAGCTCCTACGAGCAGTACTTC. It is translated as CASSLGSVSSYEQYF.

The chain recombines TRBV5-1 with TRBJ2-2, with 7 bases lining up with TRBD2. This CDR3 has 15 amino acids. J lost 8 bases, V lost 5 bases, and 12 bases had no gene match. Germline assignment: CDR1 SGHRS and CDR2 YFSETQ. As DNA, the CDR3 is TGCGCCAGCAGGTCGGGACTAAGTTCTATTGGGGAGCTGTTTTTT. As protein: CASRSGLSSIGELFF.

The rearrangement uses TRBV21-1 and TRBJ2-5. TRBV21-1 is a pseudogene locus. The CDR3 is 12 amino acids. The CDR3 sequence: CASSKSWIAQYF. CDR3 nucleotides: TGTGCCAGCAGCAAAAGTTGGATCGCCCAGTACTTC.

J is TRBJ1-1 and V is TRBV29-1; D remains ambiguous. Germline CDR1 reads SQVTM; CDR2 reads ANQGSEA. Deletions cut 0 bases from V and 9 bases from J, with 8 bases between. The CDR3 is 11 residues long. This CDR3 is CSVEDPSKAFF. In DNA form, the CDR3 reads TGCAGCGTTGAAGATCCCTCGAAAGCTTTCTTT.

The V call is TRBV6-5, the J call TRBJ2-2; D is unclear. Germline V CDR1 and CDR2: MNHEY, SVGAGI. This CDR3 has 13 residues. Between the trimmed V and J ends, which lost 5 bases and 5 bases, there was a span of 9 bases. DNA for the CDR3: TGTGCCAGCAGTCTCCTGTTGACCGGGGAGCTGTTTTTT. Protein product: CASSLLLTGELFF.

The genes are TRBV27 and TRBJ1-6, with TRBD1 as a possible D gene (5 bases). The V gene lost 0 bases and the J gene lost 7 bases, with 19 bases spanning the gap. Germline CDR1 reads MNHEY; CDR2 reads SMNVEV (reference sequence). The CDR3 is 18 amino acids. The chain's CDR3 is CASSLSNGGGRMNSPLHF. In DNA form, the CDR3 reads TGTGCCAGCAGTTTATCGAACGGGGGGGGACGGATGAATTCACCCCTCCACTTT.

This clone was found once. This chain links TRBV11-2 with TRBJ2-7; TRBD1 agrees at 8 bases. V was clipped by 5 bases and J by 9 bases; unmatched bases: 12. This CDR3 comprises 14 residues. Germline V lookup: CDR1 SGHAT, CDR2 FQNNGV. Here the CDR3 DNA reads TGTGCCAGCAGCCCAGGGACAGGAGAACTGGGGCAGTACTTC. This gives the protein CASSPGTGELGQYF.

The rearrangement links TRBV2 to TRBJ2-1, with D perhaps TRBD1 or TRBD2 (5 bases each). V was clipped by 7 bases and J by 4 bases, with 14 bases between them. CDR1 is SNHLY, CDR2 FYNNEI, per germline. This CDR3 is 14 amino acids long. CDR3 DNA sequence: TGTGCCAGCAAGCCCAATGGGGGATACAATGAGCAGTTCTTC. Its translation: CASKPNGGYNEQFF.

The chain employs TRBV18 and TRBJ2-2; D is ambiguous. The germline gives CDR1 KGHSH, CDR2 LQKENI. CDR3 length equals 13 residues. Trimming took off 1 base at V and 5 bases at J, with 5 bases between the two ends. Here the CDR3 reads CASSPQVTGELFF. The CDR3 coding sequence is TGTGCCAGCTCACCACAAGTGACCGGGGAGCTGTTTTTT.

This chain links TRBV28 with TRBJ2-1; D ambiguous. Trimming pared 8 bases from V and 2 bases from J, leaving 10 bases between. The CDR3 is 13 residues long. Germline V gene data show CDR1 as MDHEN and CDR2 as SYDVKM. The CDR3 bases are TGTGCCAGCGAACTTCCCCCCTACAATGAGCAGTTCTTC. Its translation is CASELPPYNEQFF.